Below are 31 T cell receptor beta chains sequenced from a single sample in a study of radiotherapy plus CTLA-4 blockade in lung cancer. Assay: immunoSEQ multiplex PCR; the TCRdb copy retains only in-frame clones and omits some. This sample carries more than 90,000 clones, around nine tenths of them seen once, and the ten largest clones take about 5.3%. The sequenced sample was peripheral blood, obtained from a patient treated with radiotherapy plus ipilimumab. The receptors come from a human donor with non-small cell lung cancer that progressed on radiotherapy plus ipilimumab.

This chain uses TRBV11-3 with TRBJ2-1; TRBD2 aligns across 7 bases. Germline assignment: CDR1 SGHNT and CDR2 YENEEA. The V gene end was trimmed by 1 base and the J gene end by 5 bases; junction bases not matched to a gene: 11. The length of the CDR3 is 17 residues. In DNA form, the CDR3 reads TGTGCCAGCAGCTTAGGAGGTCGTGCGGGAGCCCACAATGAGCAGTTCTTC. Translating it yields CASSLGGRAGAHNEQFF.

Details on this clone: One junction end does not reproduce the germline sequence, and a read error may be involved. V gene TRBV7-7 combines with J gene TRBJ2-5, with no clear D. The CDR3 consists of 13 residues. In germline, CDR1 is SSHAT, CDR2 FNYEAQ (reference sequence). The chain's CDR3 is CASSFIPWETQYF. In nucleotides, the CDR3 is TGTGCTAGCAGCTTTATTCCCTGGGAGACCCAGTACTTC. The full variable domain, with the rest looked up from reference TRBV7-7 and TRBJ2-5, is GAGVSQSPRYKVTKRGQDVTLRCDPISSHATLYWYQQALGQGPEFLTYFNYEAQPDKSGLPSDRFSAERPEGSISTLTIQRTEQRDSAMYRCASSFIPWETQYFGPGTRLLVL.

This chain joins TRBV12-5 and TRBJ2-5, with D perhaps TRBD1 or TRBD2 (5 bases each). The CDR3 is 13 amino acids. V lost 3 bases, J lost 5 bases, and 10 bases lay in between. Germline loops: CDR1 LGHNT, CDR2 FRNRAP. The CDR3, as DNA: TGTGCTAGTGGTTTATACGGGACGGAGACCCAGTACTTC. It encodes CASGLYGTETQYF.

This sequence joins TRBV19 and TRBJ1-1, with TRBD1 identical over 7 bases. CDR3 size: 13 residues. The germline V gene encodes CDR1 LNHDA and CDR2 SQIVND (reference sequence). The trim removed 3 bases at V and 4 bases at J, leaving 2 bases unmatched. The CDR3 loop is CASSIPGGTEAFF. The CDR3 DNA sequence: TGTGCCAGTAGTATCCCAGGGGGCACTGAAGCTTTCTTT.

The chain is built from TRBV5-5 and TRBJ2-7, with 8 bases fitting TRBD2. V shed 4 bases and J 7 bases; nucleotides not matched to a gene: 10. Germline CDR1 and CDR2: SGHKS and YYEKEE (reference sequence). CDR3 length equals 14 residues. As DNA, the CDR3 is TGTGCCAGCAGCCAGTGGACTAGCAGGGGAGAGCAGTACTTC. Translating gives CASSQWTSRGEQYF. Supplemented by reference TRBV5-5 and TRBJ2-7, the full variable domain reads DAGVTQSPTHLIKTRGQQVTLRCSPISGHKSVSWYQQVLGQGPQFIFQYYEKEERGRGNFPDRFSARQFPNYSSELNVNALLLGDSALYLCASSQWTSRGEQYFGPGTRLTVT.

This clone has more than one count but fewer than ten. This chain uses TRBV7-3 with TRBJ2-5; tentatively, D is TRBD1 or TRBD2 (5 bases each). In germline, CDR1 is SGHTA, CDR2 FQGTGA. The CDR3 consists of 13 residues. Trimming shortened V by 4 bases and J by 3 bases, and 9 bases separated the two germline ends. CDR3 residues: CASSYGAEETQYF. Written as DNA, the CDR3 is TGTGCCAGCAGCTACGGGGCCGAAGAGACCCAGTACTTC.

The rearrangement uses TRBV18 and TRBJ2-7; D is perhaps TRBD1 or TRBD2 (5 bases each). Germline values: CDR1 KGHSH, CDR2 LQKENI. Trimming stripped 2 bases from V and 2 bases from J, with 13 bases between. The CDR3 spans 15 residues. The CDR3: CASSPMGVRTYEQYF. The DNA of the CDR3 is TGTGCCAGCTCACCAATGGGGGTTAGGACCTACGAGCAGTACTTC.

This clone occurred once. The chain links TRBV5-1 to TRBJ2-1; 8 bases are shared with TRBD1. CDR3 length: 15 amino acids. With V trimmed by 4 bases and J by 6 bases, 9 bases remained unmatched. CDR1 is SGHRS, CDR2 YFSETQ, per germline. The DNA for the CDR3 is TGCGCCAGCAGCCGAGGGACAGGAATTCTCAATGAGCAGTTCTTC. Its translation: CASSRGTGILNEQFF.

The genes are TRBV10-1 and TRBJ1-5; maybe TRBD1 (5 bases). This CDR3 contains 13 residues. CDR1 and CDR2 (germline): WNHNN, SYGVQD (reference sequence). Trimming took off 4 bases at V and 4 bases at J, with 8 bases between the two ends. The CDR3 protein is CASSAGTNQPQHF. CDR3 bases: TGCGCCAGCAGTGCAGGGACGAATCAGCCCCAGCATTTT.

This clone was seen only once. The V gene is TRBV7-2, the J gene TRBJ1-3; D unresolved. Germline CDR1 and CDR2: SGHTA and FQGNSA. This CDR3 is built from 14 residues. Between the trimmed V and J ends, which lost 2 bases and 3 bases, there was a span of 8 bases. The CDR3 region is CASSLKAGGNTIYF. CDR3 nucleotide sequence: TGTGCCAGCAGCTTAAAGGCCGGTGGAAACACCATATATTTT.

The chain recombines TRBV11-3 with TRBJ1-1; no clear D gene. This CDR3 comprises 15 residues. Trimming left V 0 bases short and J 3 bases short, with 11 bases between. Per the germline V gene, CDR1 is SGHNT and CDR2 is YENEEA. CDR3 sequence (DNA): TGTGCCAGCAGCTTAGATTCGTCAGGCTACACTGAAGCTTTCTTT. It specifies CASSLDSSGYTEAFF.

This clone was detected only once. The chain combines TRBV28 with TRBJ1-1; TRBD1 might be the D (6 bases). The ends were cut back, 6 bases at V and 4 bases at J, with 15 bases in the middle. CDR1 MDHEN and CDR2 SYDVKM come from the germline V gene. The CDR3 covers 14 residues. CDR3 residues: CASSPGQKITEAFF. For the CDR3, the DNA is TGTGCCAGCAGCCCGGGACAAAAAATCACTGAAGCTTTCTTT.

This rearrangement joins TRBV7-2 to TRBJ1-2; no clear D. The length of the CDR3 is 16 residues. From germline, CDR1 is SGHTA and CDR2 FQGNSA. The V end lost 0 bases, the J end lost 4 bases, and 15 bases lay between the germline ends. The CDR3 protein is CASSLATLAWGYGYTF. DNA for the CDR3: TGTGCCAGCAGCTTAGCAACCCTCGCTTGGGGCTATGGCTACACCTTC.

The rearrangement links TRBV12-5 to TRBJ2-5; 8 nucleotides line up with TRBD1. Germline V gives CDR1 LGHNT, CDR2 FRNRAP. Trimming removed 6 bases from V and 4 bases from J; junction bases left unmatched: 1. The CDR3 has 12 amino acids. The CDR3 nucleotides read TGTGCTAGTGGGGGGACAGGAGAGACCCAGTACTTC. Its translation is CASGGTGETQYF.

V is TRBV6-5 and J is TRBJ1-3, with 7 bases lining up with TRBD1. Germline values: CDR1 MNHEY, CDR2 SVGAGI. The CDR3 runs 16 residues. V gave up 4 bases and J gave up 0 bases; unmatched junction bases: 6. CDR3 protein: CASSLKGAISGNTIYF. The DNA of the CDR3 is TGTGCCAGCAGTTTGAAGGGGGCCATCTCTGGAAACACCATATATTTT.

The chain uses TRBV6-1 and TRBJ2-7; D may correspond to TRBD1 or TRBD2 (5 bases each). The germline V gene encodes CDR1 MNHNS and CDR2 SASEGT. The CDR3 spans 15 residues. The V end lost 8 bases, the J end lost 9 bases, and 26 bases lay between the germline ends. The CDR3 protein is CASAPGAVRGSTQYF. The CDR3 nucleotides read TGTGCCAGCGCCCCCGGGGCGGTAAGAGGTAGTACGCAGTACTTC.

This clone is medium-sized in the sample. This rearrangement joins TRBV5-1 to TRBJ2-2, with TRBD2 identical over 7 bases. The CDR3 consists of 17 residues. Trimming took 1 base from V and 4 from J; bases not matched to a gene: 10. In germline, CDR1 is SGHRS, CDR2 YFSETQ. The CDR3 sequence: CASSLKVPGRSTGELFF. DNA for the CDR3: TGCGCCAGCAGCTTGAAGGTCCCCGGGAGGAGCACCGGGGAGCTGTTTTTT.

The table lists this clone with a few counts. This chain joins TRBV5-4 and TRBJ2-1, with D maybe TRBD2 (5 bases). Germline values: CDR1 SGHNT, CDR2 YYREEE (reference sequence). This CDR3 is built from 13 residues. Between the trimmed V and J ends, which lost 3 bases and 7 bases, there was a span of 11 bases. The CDR3 nucleotides are TGTGCCAGCAGCTCGCTACTAGGGAATGAGCAGTTCTTC. It codes for CASSSLLGNEQFF.

This clone is medium-sized in the sample. The chain joins TRBV5-5 to TRBJ2-7, with TRBD2 matching 11 bases. CDR1 and CDR2 from the germline V gene are SGHKS and YYEKEE (reference sequence). V gave up 2 bases and J gave up 1 base; unmatched junction bases: 5. There are 16 residues in the CDR3. The CDR3 nucleotides are TGTGCCAGCAGCTTAACTAGCGGGAGCGTTTCCTACGAGCAGTACTTC. It codes for CASSLTSGSVSYEQYF. The whole variable domain, remainder taken from reference TRBV5-5 and TRBJ2-7, is DAGVTQSPTHLIKTRGQQVTLRCSPISGHKSVSWYQQVLGQGPQFIFQYYEKEERGRGNFPDRFSARQFPNYSSELNVNALLLGDSALYLCASSLTSGSVSYEQYFGPGTRLTVT.

This chain joins TRBV2 and TRBJ2-5; possible D gene TRBD2, 5 bases. The germline gives CDR1 SNHLY, CDR2 FYNNEI. The CDR3 is 16 residues long. V was pared by 8 bases and J by 2 bases, with 21 bases between. Here the CDR3 DNA reads TGTGCCAGCTCTTTCGGGATGGCGGCTACTCAAGAGACCCAGTACTTC. Protein product: CASSFGMAATQETQYF.

The chain joins TRBV5-8 to TRBJ1-1; 8 nucleotides match TRBD1. The CDR3 contains 18 residues. V lost 4 bases and J lost 1; bases outside the gene matches: 15. Germline assignment: CDR1 SGHTS and CDR2 YDEGEE. CDR3 amino acids: CASSRQGQAFRPNTEAFF. The CDR3 DNA is TGTGCCAGCAGCCGGCAGGGACAGGCCTTTCGTCCGAACACTGAAGCTTTCTTT.

This chain uses TRBV5-1 with TRBJ1-6; 7 bases map to TRBD1. The CDR3 contains 16 residues. Germline CDR1 and CDR2: SGHRS and YFSETQ. After removal of 1 base from V and 4 bases from J, the junction contained 5 bases not matched to a gene. The CDR3 spells CASSLKQGSYNSPLHF. Here the CDR3 DNA reads TGCGCCAGCAGCTTGAAACAGGGGAGTTATAATTCACCCCTCCACTTT.

This rearrangement joins TRBV2 to TRBJ2-5, with TRBD1 matching 9 bases. The CDR3 covers 16 residues. J lost 5 bases, V lost 4 bases, and 11 bases had no gene match. Germline CDR1 SNHLY, CDR2 FYNNEI. The CDR3 sequence is CASSVGDREVGETQYF. In nucleotides, the CDR3 is TGTGCCAGCAGTGTAGGGGACAGGGAGGTTGGGGAGACCCAGTACTTC.

V usage is TRBV7-3 and J usage is TRBJ2-2, with 8 bases lining up with TRBD2. Germline CDR1 SGHTA, CDR2 FQGTGA. With 4 bases clipped from V and 5 bases from J, the junction kept 9 bases outside the gene matches. The CDR3 contains 16 residues. Written as DNA, the CDR3 is TGTGCCAGCAGCTCTAGTACCGGGACTAGGACCGGGGAGCTGTTTTTT. Its translation: CASSSSTGTRTGELFF.

The chain combines TRBV18 with TRBJ1-1; D unresolved. The CDR3 spans 12 residues. CDR1 and CDR2 from the germline V gene are KGHSH and LQKENI. With 3 bases removed from V and 6 bases from J, the gap between germline ends came to 8 bases. This chain's CDR3 is CASSPIKSEAFF. CDR3 DNA sequence: TGTGCCAGCTCACCCATCAAGTCTGAAGCTTTCTTT.

This clone has only a few counts. This sequence joins TRBV2 and TRBJ2-3; TRBD1 matches 7 bases. V gave up 5 bases and J gave up 0 bases; unmatched junction bases: 5. Germline CDR1 reads SNHLY; CDR2 reads FYNNEI. The CDR3 runs 15 residues. CDR3 amino acids: CASSRQGSSTDTQYF. CDR3 coding DNA: TGTGCCAGCAGTCGACAGGGATCTAGCACAGATACGCAGTATTTT.

This clone was observed once. The chain uses TRBV6-5 and TRBJ1-6; no clear D. The length of the CDR3 is 14 residues. Trimming took 2 bases from V and 5 from J, leaving 7 bases between them. Per germline, CDR1 MNHEY and CDR2 SVGAGI. In nucleotides, the CDR3 is TGTGCCAGCAGTTACAACCAGAATAATTCACCCCTCCACTTT. Protein: CASSYNQNNSPLHF.

The chain is built from TRBV7-9 and TRBJ2-2; possibly TRBD1 for D (5 bases). This CDR3 comprises 15 residues. The germline V gene encodes CDR1 SEHNR and CDR2 FQNEAQ (reference sequence). The germline V and J ends were trimmed by 1 base and 2 bases, with 8 bases remaining between them. CDR3 loop: CASSLVQGNTGELFF. Here the CDR3 DNA reads TGTGCCAGCAGCTTAGTTCAGGGTAACACCGGGGAGCTGTTTTTT.

CDR3 in amino acids: CASSTRPLLEQYF. In DNA form, the CDR3 reads TGCGCCAGCAGCACACGACCCCTCCTCGAGCAGTACTTC. The genes are TRBV5-1 and TRBJ2-7; D remains ambiguous. Germline CDR1 and CDR2: SGHRS and YFSETQ. The CDR3 length is 13 residues. V lost 4 bases and J lost 6, with 14 bases in between.

The J gene is TRBJ2-7, the V gene TRBV7-9; D gene unclear. The CDR3 has 15 amino acids. The germline V gene encodes CDR1 SEHNR and CDR2 FQNEAQ (reference sequence). Trimming left V 0 bases short and J 0 bases short, with 9 bases between. CDR3 loop: CASSLAGRNSYEQYF. DNA for the CDR3: TGTGCCAGCAGCTTAGCTGGTCGCAACTCCTACGAGCAGTACTTC.

As regards this clone: This specimen includes other DNA sequences encoding the same CDR3. The chain carries TRBV9 and TRBJ2-3; 10 bases map to TRBD2. Losses at the gene ends were 0 bases for V and 3 bases for J; bases not matched to a gene: 1. The CDR3 is 15 amino acids. The germline CDR1 and CDR2 sequences are SGDLS and YYNGEE. Here the CDR3 DNA reads TGTGCCAGCAGCGTAGGGACTAGCGGAACAGATACGCAGTATTTT. Amino acid sequence: CASSVGTSGTDTQYF.